This TCR beta chain was profiled in a study of blood T cells in healthy people across ages. Findings and limits, study-wide: Naive CD4+ cells and diversity were both higher in long-lived donors than in aged donors.

This clonotype was detected a few times. Its antigen is undetermined. The CDR3 extends over 15 amino acids. Germline-derived CDR1 and CDR2 are KGHDR and SFDVKD. A second PCR, run for roughly 7 to 11 cycles, used a sample-barcoded 5' primer plus a J-beta primer mix. Each of the samples gave a minimum of 3 million paired-end reads that contained CDR3. TCRdb reprocessed the 5' RACE reads with MiXCR, giving one entry per CDR3 protein. The data show around 800,000 distinct CDR3 sequences, roughly 50% seen once. The sequencing input was blood. The V call is TRBV24-1, the J call TRBJ2-5, with D tentatively TRBD1 (5 bases). Judging by the DNA end, TRBJ2-7 fits better; the J call may be wrong. The TCR originated in an elderly man in good health. Here the CDR3 DNA reads TGTGCCACCAGTGATCACCACAGGAGAGGCTACGAGCAGTACTTC. This codes for CATSDHHRRGYEQYF.